A selection of T cell receptor beta chains follows, all from one sample in a study of blood T cells in healthy people across ages. TCRdb passed the 5' RACE reads through MiXCR, listing each CDR3 protein once. The table records just over 1 million distinct CDR3 sequences, 45% of them present only once. Specimen: blood. The receptors were sampled from a woman aged 60 to 75 in good health. Both conserved end residues are part of each CDR3. The D gene is left open where the match is weak. Not every row has a clone size; where given, it reads once, few, many or a size class.

J gene | V gene | clone size | D gene | CDR3 DNA | CDR3 protein
TRBJ2-7 | TRBV25-1 | few | . | TGTGCCAGCAGTGCGACAGCGTCCTACGAGCAGTACTTC | CASSATASYEQYF
TRBJ2-1 | TRBV15 | . | . | TGTGCCACCAGTGGGACCGGGCGGCTCTACAATGAGCAGTTCTTC | CATSGTGRLYNEQFF
TRBJ1-2 | TRBV18 | once | TRBD1 | TGTGCCAGCTCGCGGGGACAGAACTATGGCTGCACCTTC | CASSRGQNYGCTF
TRBJ2-1 | TRBV20-1 | . | TRBD1 | TGCAGTCCACGAACCGGGACAGGAGGGCAGTTCTTC | CSPRTGTGGQFF
TRBJ2-1 | TRBV6-2/TRBV6-3 | . | . | TGTGCCAGCAGCCAGGGGACCGACTACAATGAGCAGTTCTTC | CASSQGTDYNEQFF
TRBJ2-1 | TRBV9 | once | . | TGTGCCAGCAGCGTAGTACGAGCGGATAACAATGAGCAGTTCTTC | CASSVVRADNNEQFF
TRBJ2-3 | TRBV13 | . | TRBD2 | TGTGCCAGCAGCTCCACCGTAGCGGGGGGGCGCACAGATACGCAGTATTTT | CASSSTVAGGRTDTQYF
TRBJ1-2 | TRBV7-2 | few | TRBD1 | TGTGCCAGCAGCCCTGTGACAGGGGGCTATGGCTACACCTTC | CASSPVTGGYGYTF
TRBJ2-3 | TRBV29-1 | . | TRBD1 | TGCAGCGTTGAGGCCACCGGGACAGGGAGCCGCACAGATACGCGGTATTTT | CSVEATGTGSRTDTRYF
TRBJ2-1 | TRBV5-1 | . | . | TGCGCCAGCAGCCCACTCGGGGAAAGCTCCTACAATGAGCAGTTCTTC | CASSPLGESSYNEQFF
TRBJ2-4 | TRBV3-1 | . | TRBD1 | TGTGCCAGCAGCCAAGATTCCGGACAGGGGTGGGAGCAGTACTTC | CASSQDSGQGWEQYF
TRBJ2-3 | TRBV2 | few | TRBD2 | TGTGCCTGCGACTTAGCGGGAAGTAGCACAGATACGCAGTATTTT | CACDLAGSSTDTQYF
TRBJ2-7 | TRBV20-1 | . | TRBD2 | TGCAGTGCTAGTGGACTAGCTGGGTCGGCACCCTACGAGCTGTACTTC | CSASGLAGSAPYELYF
TRBJ2-5 | TRBV12-3/TRBV12-4 | few | TRBD2 | TGTGCCAGCACGGAAGCGGGAGCCCGGGAGACCCAGTACTTC | CASTEAGARETQYF
TRBJ1-2 | TRBV6-5 | few | . | TGTGCCAGCTCCCCTTGGGGCCCTGGGAACTATGGCTACACCTTC | CASSPWGPGNYGYTF
TRBJ2-1 | TRBV3-1 | . | . | TGTGCCAGCAGCCAAAAGGACAGGCCGGGGGAGACCCAGTTCTTC | CASSQKDRPGETQFF
TRBJ2-7 | TRBV20-1 | once | . | TGCAGTGCCCATGAAGTCTCTACCTACGAGCAGTACTTC | CSAHEVSTYEQYF
TRBJ1-2 | TRBV27 | . | TRBD1 | TGTGCCAGCAGCCGTCGGACAGGGGTTAGCTATGGCTACACCTTC | CASSRRTGVSYGYTF
TRBJ2-3 | TRBV29-1 | few | . | TGCAGCGTTGAAGTTCAGGGAACAGATACGCAGTATTTT | CSVEVQGTDTQYF
TRBJ2-7 | TRBV2 | few | TRBD2 | TGTGCCAGCAGTGTGACTAGCGGGACCCCCTACGAGCAGTACTTC | CASSVTSGTPYEQYF
TRBJ2-1 | TRBV12-3/TRBV12-4 | . | TRBD2 | TGTGCCAGCAGGAAAGGGACTAGCGGAGAACAAGAGACCCAGTTCTTC | CASRKGTSGEQETQFF
TRBJ2-7 | TRBV28 | few | TRBD2 | TGTGCCACCGCCGGGGGGGCTTCCTACGAGCAGTACTTC | CATAGGASYEQYF
TRBJ2-1 | TRBV5-1 | . | . | TGCGCCAGCAGCTTGAATCCGGTTTACAATGAGCAGTTCTTC | CASSLNPVYNEQFF
TRBJ1-1 | TRBV7-2 | . | . | TGTGCCAGCAGCCATAGTGGGATTGGGCGGCTGAACACTGAAGCTTTCTTT | CASSHSGIGRLNTEAFF
TRBJ2-5 | TRBV3-1 | . | . | TGTGCCAGCAGCCGATCGGACGGAAAAGAGACCCAGTACTTC | CASSRSDGKETQYF
TRBJ2-1 | TRBV24-1 | few | TRBD2 | TGTGCCACCAGTGATTTTACACTAGCGGGAGGACGGACGTACAATGAGCAGTTCTTC | CATSDFTLAGGRTYNEQFF
TRBJ2-3 | TRBV30 | . | . | TGTGCCTGGAGAGTTACAGGGAACACAGATACGCAGTATTTT | CAWRVTGNTDTQYF
TRBJ2-5 | TRBV24-1 | few | . | TGTGCCACCAGTGGCCTACAGGGTGGGCAAGAGACCCAGTACTTC | CATSGLQGGQETQYF
TRBJ2-7 | TRBV20-1 | . | TRBD2 | TGCAGTGCTAGAGATCACGGCCTAGCGGGAGGGAGGCGCGACAATGAGCAGTACTTC | CSARDHGLAGGRRDNEQYF
TRBJ1-6 | TRBV25-1 | . | . | TGTGCCAGCACCGGGGGTAATTCACCCCTCCACTTT | CASTGGNSPLHF
TRBJ1-3 | TRBV12-3/TRBV12-4 | . | . | TGTGCCAGCAGGGCAGTCTCTGGAAACACCATATATTTT | CASRAVSGNTIYF
TRBJ2-3 | TRBV29-1 | few | TRBD2 | TGCAGCGTTGATATGGGTAGCGGGAGGGCCACAGATACGCAGTATTTT | CSVDMGSGRATDTQYF
TRBJ1-6 | TRBV9 | . | . | TGTGCCAGCAGCGGCTCCTATAATTCACCCCTCCACTTT | CASSGSYNSPLHF
TRBJ2-5 | TRBV20-1 | . | . | TGCAGTGCTTCGAGGGCGGGGGAGACCCAGTACTTC | CSASRAGETQYF
TRBJ1-3 | TRBV29-1 | . | . | TGCAGCGTTGCCCAGGGCGCCGGAAACACCATATATTTT | CSVAQGAGNTIYF
TRBJ2-1 | TRBV10-3 | . | TRBD2 | TGTGCCATCAGTGAGTCCTTTTCGGGAGGGCCGGAAGAGCAGTTCTTC | CAISESFSGGPEEQFF
TRBJ2-1 | TRBV20-1 | . | TRBD2 | TGCAGTGCTAATCTCGGACTAGGATTAGGGCAGTTCTTC | CSANLGLGLGQFF
TRBJ2-3 | TRBV2 | . | TRBD1 | TGTGCCAGCAGTGCCGACAGGGGGAGATCAGATACGCAGTATTTT | CASSADRGRSDTQYF
TRBJ1-1 | TRBV12-3/TRBV12-4 | few | TRBD1 | TGTGCCAGCAGTTTTGGGACAGGGAGCACTGAAGCTTTCTTT | CASSFGTGSTEAFF